These 2 T cell receptor beta chains originate from one sample sequenced in a study of blood T cell repertoires in COVID-19. Sequenced by immunoSEQ multiplex PCR; TCRdb stores in-frame clones only, minus some. The sample carries around 130,000 clones, roughly nine tenths recorded once. Sample: peripheral blood. The source is a man in his 70s with active or convalescent COVID-19.

The chain is built from TRBV19 and TRBJ1-5, with D perhaps TRBD1 (5 bases). V was trimmed by 3 bases and J by 8 bases, leaving 14 bases between them. There are 14 residues in the CDR3. Germline assignment: CDR1 LNHDA and CDR2 SQIVND (reference sequence). CDR3 DNA: TGTGCCAGTAGTATCTCCGGGGGGAGCGAGCCCCAGCATTTT. It translates to CASSISGGSEPQHF.

V gene TRBV2 combines with J gene TRBJ2-6; 8 bases fit TRBD1. This CDR3 is 18 amino acids long. J was trimmed by 1 base and V by 2 bases; bases with no gene match: 7. Germline values: CDR1 SNHLY, CDR2 FYNNEI. CDR3 nucleotide sequence: TGTGCCAGCAGTGAATGGGCAGGGGGCCAATCTGGGGCCAACGTCCTGACTTTC. Its protein is CASSEWAGGQSGANVLTF.